This T cell receptor (beta chain) was found in a study of blood T cell repertoires in COVID-19 (dated by TCRdb to 2018 to 2021). Broadly, across the study: Samples covering the acute and convalescent phases of COVID-19 were provided by collaborators in the United States, Italy and Spain. The repertoires were released in a freely available public database intended as a resource for research on the immune response to SARS-CoV-2. The material from the prospective study consisted of cDNA or gDNA derived from T cells, B-cell-depleted T cells, or PBMCs. Where HLA class I and class II types were available, the types were taken from metadata supplied by the sample provider, not from assay-based typing. The sample metadata nearly always contained a de-identified subject ID, COVID-19 status, age in years and sex. The dataset comprised deeply sampled blood TCRbeta repertoires from subjects exposed to, actively infected with, or recovered from COVID-19. The samples were drawn from the first 160 participants of the ongoing ImmuneRACE study and from 1,254 subjects provided by 6 global collaborators.

Enrolling through a virtual design, the prospective study's participants ranged in age from roughly 18 to 95 years and lived across 20 to 30 United States geographic areas. In the prospective study, participants were assigned to cohorts based on the clinical history participants reported in a screening survey and a study questionnaire. Exposed participants had been in contact, within 2 weeks of entering the study, with a person who had a PCR-confirmed or clinician-diagnosed case of COVID-19. Mobile phlebotomists in the prospective study collected whole blood, serum and a nasopharyngeal or oropharyngeal swab from every participant. Over a roughly 2-month period, participants in the prospective study had the option of providing additional blood draws and questionnaires. Prospective study blood samples were shipped either frozen or at room temperature before DNA extraction. The immunoSEQ Assay, a bias-controlled multiplex PCR, was used to amplify TCRbeta CDR3 regions from genomic DNA. From the authors' description of their analysis: Within the assay, amplification of reference gene primers was used to estimate how many nucleated cells each sample contained. To quantify the absolute abundance of each unique TCRbeta CDR3 rearrangement, sequence reads were collapsed and filtered. For each sample, productive Simpson clonality was calculated as the square root of Simpson's diversity index over productive rearrangements. TCRdb limited this immuneACCESS table to in-frame rearrangements with V and J called. A share of clones is missing; checked studies link under half to unresolved V genes, and the rest is unexplained. That table furnishes V, J and clone size, whereas the DNA furnished D and trimming. Present in this sample are approximately 280,000 clones, roughly 80% of which were seen just once. Approximately 5% of the sample is in the top ten clones.

CDR1 SGHAT and CDR2 FQNNGV are derived from the germline V gene. The CDR3, cysteine through phenylalanine, is 16 amino acids long. Of all the DNA, just the CDR3 is kept, 48 bases in frame from base 1. Unmatched junction bases come to 4, with V trimmed by 1 base and J by 3 bases. General findings and caveats noted by the study authors: The amount of clinical and demographic metadata varied by source and participant and was provided uncurated.

A note on this clone: What antigen it recognizes has not been identified. Base qualities were left out, and no much larger clone turns up one base away.

This sequence originates from a middle-aged man who had been exposed to COVID-19. The sequenced sample was PBMCs or T cells enriched from blood (not recorded which). Here the chain combines TRBV11-2 and TRBJ1-4; TRBD1 lines up with 8 middle nucleotides. The CDR3: CASSLGDRTSNEKLFF. The nucleotide sequence reads as follows: TGTGCCAGCAGCTTAGGGGACAGGACCTCTAATGAAAAACTGTTTTTT.